The rows below give T cell receptor beta chains drawn from one sample of a study of Ad26.COV2.S vaccination and SARS-CoV-2 variants. Here immunoSEQ multiplex PCR was the method, and the copy in TCRdb shows in-frame clones only, minus some. The sample holds roughly 100,000 clones; 60% to 85% are singletons and the top ten take roughly 17%. Sequencing used peripheral blood, obtained after recovery from COVID-19. The origin of the receptors is a human donor who had recovered from COVID-19. Both conserved end residues are part of each CDR3. The order of the fields is CDR3 DNA, CDR3 protein, CDR3 length, D gene, V gene, J gene, clone size. A D gene is named only where the DNA matches it firmly. Only part of the rows carry a size: once, few, many, or a class if the clone is expanded.

DNA: TGTGCCAGCAGTTTCGGGATCATGAACACTGAAGCTTTCTTT
CDR3: CASSFGIMNTEAFF
length: 14
D: .
V: TRBV28
J: TRBJ1-1
size: once

DNA: TGTGCCAGCAGCCCGCGGGGGGTGATCGCCGGGGAGCTGTTTTTT
CDR3: CASSPRGVIAGELFF
length: 15
D: TRBD2
V: TRBV6-5
J: TRBJ2-2
size: .

DNA: TGTGCCTGGGGGGGCCTGGGGGATGAGCAGTTCTTC
CDR3: CAWGGLGDEQFF
length: 12
D: .
V: TRBV7-2
J: TRBJ2-1
size: .

DNA: TGTGCCAGCTCCAGGACAGGGGGCGATGAGCAGTTCTTC
CDR3: CASSRTGGDEQFF
length: 13
D: TRBD1
V: TRBV6-5
J: TRBJ2-1
size: .

DNA: TGTGCCAGCAGTGAAGTACCTATACCAGAGCAGTACTTC
CDR3: CASSEVPIPEQYF
length: 13
D: .
V: TRBV6-1
J: TRBJ2-7
size: .

DNA: TGTGCCAGCAGTGAAGTGAGGGGAATCCCCACAGATACGCAGTATTTT
CDR3: CASSEVRGIPTDTQYF
length: 16
D: .
V: TRBV2
J: TRBJ2-3
size: .

DNA: TGTGCCTGGAGTGTCATGGGCTCTGCGAGGGGCTACACCTTC
CDR3: CAWSVMGSARGYTF
length: 14
D: .
V: TRBV30
J: TRBJ1-2
size: .

DNA: TGTGCCAGCAGTCAGGACTCCCAAGAGACCCAGTACTTC
CDR3: CASSQDSQETQYF
length: 13
D: .
V: TRBV6-6
J: TRBJ2-5
size: .

DNA: TGTGCCAGCAGCGGTGCTACCGAGACCCAGTACTTC
CDR3: CASSGATETQYF
length: 12
D: .
V: TRBV3-1/TRBV3-2
J: TRBJ2-5
size: .

DNA: TGTGCCACCAGTGATCCACGGGACGCAAGCACAGATACGCAGTATTTT
CDR3: CATSDPRDASTDTQYF
length: 16
D: .
V: TRBV24-1
J: TRBJ2-3
size: .

DNA: TGTGCCAGTAGTACGGAATACAGAGATGGCTACACCTTC
CDR3: CASSTEYRDGYTF
length: 13
D: .
V: TRBV19
J: TRBJ1-2
size: .

DNA: TGCAGTCCGGCGGCCAATGAGCAGTTCTTC
CDR3: CSPAANEQFF
length: 10
D: .
V: TRBV20-1
J: TRBJ2-1
size: few

DNA: TGCAGCGTTGAAGATCTGGTCAAGGAGACCCAGTACTTC
CDR3: CSVEDLVKETQYF
length: 13
D: .
V: TRBV29-1
J: TRBJ2-5
size: .

DNA: TGCGCCAGCAGCTTGGCGACAGGGCGGAACTCTGGGGCCAACGTCCTGACTTTC
CDR3: CASSLATGRNSGANVLTF
length: 18
D: TRBD1
V: TRBV5-1
J: TRBJ2-6
size: .

DNA: TGTGCCACCCAGACGGTAAACCAAGAGACCCAGTACTTC
CDR3: CATQTVNQETQYF
length: 13
D: .
V: TRBV5-6
J: TRBJ2-5
size: .

DNA: TGTGCCAGCAGCGCCGGGACCCAAGAACAAGGCTACACCTTC
CDR3: CASSAGTQEQGYTF
length: 14
D: .
V: TRBV2
J: TRBJ1-2
size: .

DNA: TGTGCCAGCAGACCTAGCGGGGGGCCGGAGACCCAGTACTTC
CDR3: CASRPSGGPETQYF
length: 14
D: TRBD2
V: TRBV3-1/TRBV3-2
J: TRBJ2-5
size: .

DNA: TGCGCCAGCAGCTTAAACCAAATTGGCACTGAAGCTTTCTTT
CDR3: CASSLNQIGTEAFF
length: 14
D: .
V: TRBV5-1
J: TRBJ1-1
size: many

DNA: TGTGCCAGCAGTTCAACCCAGACGGAATCTTTT
CDR3: CASSSTQTESF
length: 11
D: .
V: TRBV28
J: TRBJ1-1
size: .

DNA: TGTGCCAGCAGCCTCGACAGGGTATTTACTGAAGCTTTCTTT
CDR3: CASSLDRVFTEAFF
length: 14
D: TRBD1
V: TRBV11-2
J: TRBJ1-1
size: .

DNA: TGTGCCAGTAGTAGTGGGGGTGGAGGGGGCTATAGCAATCAGCCCCAGCATTTT
CDR3: CASSSGGGGGYSNQPQHF
length: 18
D: TRBD1
V: TRBV19
J: TRBJ1-5
size: few

DNA: TGCGCCAGCAGTACGTTTGGGACAGCTATTTACAATGAGCAGTTCTTC
CDR3: CASSTFGTAIYNEQFF
length: 16
D: TRBD1
V: TRBV10-1
J: TRBJ2-1
size: .

DNA: TGTGCCAGCAGTGAACCAAGGAGGGGGCTTTGGGAAGAGACCCAGTACTTC
CDR3: CASSEPRRGLWEETQYF
length: 17
D: .
V: TRBV6-4
J: TRBJ2-5
size: .

DNA: TGCGCCAGCAGCTTGCGGGAGCAGCCCTCGACCTCACCCCTCCACTTT
CDR3: CASSLREQPSTSPLHF
length: 16
D: .
V: TRBV5-1
J: TRBJ1-6
size: .

DNA: TGTGCCAGCTCACCACAGGGGCAGTACGAGCAGTACTTC
CDR3: CASSPQGQYEQYF
length: 13
D: .
V: TRBV18
J: TRBJ2-7
size: .

DNA: TGTGCCAGCAGCTTGTATACGGGGACAGGGTTGGAGACCCAGTACTTC
CDR3: CASSLYTGTGLETQYF
length: 16
D: TRBD1
V: TRBV5-4
J: TRBJ2-5
size: .

DNA: TGCGCCCGGGAATGGCCAGGCCGCTTTGAAAAACTGTTTTTT
CDR3: CAREWPGRFEKLFF
length: 14
D: .
V: TRBV5-1
J: TRBJ1-4
size: .

DNA: TGTGCCAGTAGTATTACAGACACGACTTCCTACGAGCAGTACTTC
CDR3: CASSITDTTSYEQYF
length: 15
D: .
V: TRBV19
J: TRBJ2-7
size: .

DNA: TGTGCCAGCAGTGTCCGGGATACCTACGAGCAGTACTTC
CDR3: CASSVRDTYEQYF
length: 13
D: .
V: TRBV2
J: TRBJ2-7
size: .

DNA: TGTGCCAGCAGTGACGACAGATACTACGAGCAGTACTTC
CDR3: CASSDDRYYEQYF
length: 13
D: .
V: TRBV6-1
J: TRBJ2-7
size: once

DNA: TGCGCCAGCAGCCCCGGACGGGGCCAAGAGACCCAGTACTTC
CDR3: CASSPGRGQETQYF
length: 14
D: .
V: TRBV5-1
J: TRBJ2-5
size: .

DNA: TGCGCCAGCAGCCAAACTCGGGGAGTTAATGAAAAACTGTTTTTT
CDR3: CASSQTRGVNEKLFF
length: 15
D: .
V: TRBV4-1
J: TRBJ1-4
size: .

DNA: TGTGCCAGCAGTAAACAGGGCCGTGCTTTCTTT
CDR3: CASSKQGRAFF
length: 11
D: .
V: TRBV6-2/TRBV6-3
J: TRBJ1-1
size: few

DNA: TGTGCCAGCAGCTTAGTCATTACTCCTTATAGCAATCAGCCCCAGCATTTT
CDR3: CASSLVITPYSNQPQHF
length: 17
D: .
V: TRBV7-2
J: TRBJ1-5
size: .

DNA: TGTGCCAGCAGTCTCGGACAGGGCTACACCGGGGAGCTGTTTTTT
CDR3: CASSLGQGYTGELFF
length: 15
D: TRBD1
V: TRBV27
J: TRBJ2-2
size: .

DNA: TGCGCCAGCACTAGCGGGGCGACAGATACGCAGTATTTT
CDR3: CASTSGATDTQYF
length: 13
D: TRBD2
V: TRBV5-1
J: TRBJ2-3
size: .

DNA: TGTGCCAGCAGCAGGAGGGCTAGCGGGGGGGCAAGGAGAGAGACCCAGTACTTC
CDR3: CASSRRASGGARRETQYF
length: 18
D: TRBD2
V: TRBV11-2
J: TRBJ2-5
size: .

DNA: TGTGCCAGCAGTTACCCTGATGACAGCTCCTACGAGCAGTACTTC
CDR3: CASSYPDDSSYEQYF
length: 15
D: .
V: TRBV6-2/TRBV6-3
J: TRBJ2-7
size: once

DNA: TGTGCCAGCAGCTTAACGGGTACAGATACGCAGTATTTT
CDR3: CASSLTGTDTQYF
length: 13
D: .
V: TRBV7-3
J: TRBJ2-3
size: .

DNA: TGTGCCAGCAGTACAGCGGGGGGCTGGGGCACCGGGGAGCTGTTTTTT
CDR3: CASSTAGGWGTGELFF
length: 16
D: TRBD2
V: TRBV6-6
J: TRBJ2-2
size: .

DNA: TGTGCCAGCAGCTCCTCCGGAGGGTCAGGCTACACCTTC
CDR3: CASSSSGGSGYTF
length: 13
D: .
V: TRBV7-2
J: TRBJ1-2
size: once

DNA: TGTGCCAGCAGCGCGGGACAGGGGCGAGAGCAGTACTTC
CDR3: CASSAGQGREQYF
length: 13
D: TRBD1
V: TRBV7-2
J: TRBJ2-7
size: .

DNA: TGTGCCAGCAGCTCGGCCCGGACAGGCCTACACGCTTATGAGCAGTTCTTC
CDR3: CASSSARTGLHAYEQFF
length: 17
D: TRBD1
V: TRBV7-6
J: TRBJ2-1
size: .

DNA: TGTGCCAGCAGTGAAGCGGGCAGGGGCAACTATGGCTACACCTTC
CDR3: CASSEAGRGNYGYTF
length: 15
D: .
V: TRBV2
J: TRBJ1-2
size: .

DNA: TGTGCCAGCTCACCAGGGGCGGGCGAGACCCAGTACTTC
CDR3: CASSPGAGETQYF
length: 13
D: .
V: TRBV18
J: TRBJ2-5
size: .

DNA: TGCGCCAGCAGCTTGGTCGGGGGCCTGCATACGCAGTATTTT
CDR3: CASSLVGGLHTQYF
length: 14
D: .
V: TRBV5-1
J: TRBJ2-3
size: .

DNA: TGTGCCAGCAGCTTAGCGCGATTTGGGAGGAATGAGCAGTTCTTC
CDR3: CASSLARFGRNEQFF
length: 15
D: .
V: TRBV7-9
J: TRBJ2-1
size: .

DNA: TGTGCCAGCAGTCAAAAGACAGGGGCCGAGCAGTACTTC
CDR3: CASSQKTGAEQYF
length: 13
D: TRBD1
V: TRBV27
J: TRBJ2-7
size: .

DNA: TGTGCCAGCAGAACGGGACAGGGTATCAATCAGCCCCAGCATTTT
CDR3: CASRTGQGINQPQHF
length: 15
D: TRBD1
V: TRBV28
J: TRBJ1-5
size: .

DNA: TGTGCCAGTAGTACAGCAATTAACTATGGCTACACCTTC
CDR3: CASSTAINYGYTF
length: 13
D: .
V: TRBV19
J: TRBJ1-2
size: .

DNA: TGTGCCAGCAGCTTAACGAGCGGAGGAATCCAAGAGACCCATTTCTTC
CDR3: CASSLTSGGIQETHFF
length: 16
D: .
V: TRBV11-2
J: TRBJ2-1
size: .

DNA: TGTGCCAGCAGCAGACAGAGGCAGTTCTTC
CDR3: CASSRQRQFF
length: 10
D: .
V: TRBV12-3/TRBV12-4
J: TRBJ2-1
size: .

DNA: TGTGCCAGCAGCTTCCGACGGGGTCCCTACGAGCAGTACTTC
CDR3: CASSFRRGPYEQYF
length: 14
D: .
V: TRBV11-2
J: TRBJ2-7
size: .

DNA: TGTGCCAGCAGCTTCTGGGCAGCTGACGAGTGGGCACCCCTCCACTTT
CDR3: CASSFWAADEWAPLHF
length: 16
D: .
V: TRBV5-6
J: TRBJ1-6
size: once

DNA: TGTGCCAGCAGCTCCACTGGAACTGGAAACACCATATATTTT
CDR3: CASSSTGTGNTIYF
length: 14
D: .
V: TRBV7-9
J: TRBJ1-3
size: few

DNA: TGTGCCTGTGGGGTGAGGGGATCCTATAATTCACCCCTCCACTTT
CDR3: CACGVRGSYNSPLHF
length: 15
D: .
V: TRBV30
J: TRBJ1-6
size: .

DNA: TGTGCCACCAGCCGGGACGGGCCTTTATTCTATGGCTACACCTTC
CDR3: CATSRDGPLFYGYTF
length: 15
D: .
V: TRBV24-1
J: TRBJ1-2
size: .

DNA: TGTGCCAGCAGTTTGGGAGGCCTGTTGAACACTGAAGCTTTCTTT
CDR3: CASSLGGLLNTEAFF
length: 15
D: .
V: TRBV28
J: TRBJ1-1
size: .

DNA: TGTGCCACCCAGAACAGGGGCTCTGGGGCCAACGTCCTGACTTTC
CDR3: CATQNRGSGANVLTF
length: 15
D: TRBD1
V: TRBV10-3
J: TRBJ2-6
size: .

DNA: TGTGCCAGCAGCTTAGATGGGGGGGCGGTTGAGCAGTTCTTC
CDR3: CASSLDGGAVEQFF
length: 14
D: .
V: TRBV7-3
J: TRBJ2-1
size: .